This TCR beta chain came from a study of blood T cells in healthy people across ages (dated by TCRdb to between 2014 and 2017). The study in broad terms: In model experiments, roughly one uniquely barcoded TCR beta cDNA molecule per two T cells was captured by template switching. The study measured age-related changes in TCR beta repertoire diversity using deep sequencing normalized with unique cDNA molecular identifiers. The donors were split into four age groups: young (average approximately 16 years), middle-aged (about 40), aged (62) and long-lived (over 80). To avoid experimental bias, donors of different ages were distributed randomly across sequencing lanes. Using the same blood draw, the study looked at two additional independent replicas of 1 million unique cDNA reads for two donors, one aged 18 to 30 and the other aged 80 or older.

For this clonotype: It lacks a known antigen. Per-base quality was not reported, and no clone a single base away is much larger than it.

Overall results and qualifications from the work: The percentage of naive T cells measured by flow cytometry correlated strongly with observed TCR beta diversity. Bulk unsorted PBMC profiling prevented conclusive comparison of naive and antigen-experienced compartments. Estimates of total diversity based on one million sequenced T cells were regarded as lower bounds and as underestimates. Observed TCR beta diversity per million T cells fell roughly linearly with age, and a significant reduction was already apparent by age around 39. Compared with the aged group, the long-lived group had more naive CD4+ T cells, fewer expanded clones and increased TCR diversity, a pattern suggesting age selection. Because donor CMV infection status was unknown, age-related changes in expanded clonotypes were potentially confounded.

Library generation was performed with 5' RACE. Sequencing took place on an Illumina HiSeq 2500. The second PCR ran for about 6 to 11 cycles and used a J-beta primer mix along with a sample-barcoded 5' primer. A unique molecular identifier was introduced onto each TCR beta cDNA molecule by a template-switch 5' adaptor carrying 12 random nucleotides. At least 2.5 million CDR3-containing paired-end reads were obtained from each sample. First-strand cDNA was synthesized from all RNA with the Mint cDNA synthesis kit, primed by a TRBC-specific oligonucleotide. All cDNA was treated with uracil-DNA glycosylase and then went through a first 18-cycle PCR with the universal primers M1SS and BC2_uni_R. The paper's processing steps were these. For normalization, 1 million high-quality reads, each with a distinct molecular identifier, were randomly selected from each sample. Reads with shared molecular identifiers were discarded instead of being binned into consensus sequences. MiTCR, set to a Q25 quality threshold and the strictest error-elimination algorithm, was used for CDR3 identification, clonotype clustering and error correction. A nonparametric unseen species model with Euler transformation was used to estimate a lower bound on total TCR beta diversity. TCRdb reanalyzed the raw reads on its own, using fastp at Q25 for trimming and MiXCR for clone calling, and kept in-frame beta chains. Each entry merges the rows of one CDR3 protein and shows their most common DNA and genes. The V and J calls reflect TCRdb's pipeline rather than the authors' work. In this sample the table shows hundreds of thousands of distinct CDR3 sequences, about half of which occur a single time. The ten biggest clones cover approximately 32% of the sample.

The germline V end is reduced by 4 bases and the J end by 0 bases; junction bases left unmatched: 6. CDR1 and CDR2 were assigned from the germline V gene (reference sequence) as SGHKS and YYEKEE. The CDR3 contains 18 residues, cysteine and phenylalanine counted. The read is trimmed to its CDR3 DNA, 54 bases read in frame from base 1. Systemically healthy Caucasian individuals from Russia, some 36 in total and aged roughly 6 to 100 years, were included as donors. About 9.1 milliliters of peripheral blood were collected from each donor into EDTA-treated Vacutainer tubes. Ficoll-Paque density-gradient centrifugation was used to isolate PBMCs, with at least 7 million per sample. Total RNA, at least 6 micrograms per sample, was extracted from PBMCs with Trizol reagent. The percentages of naive CD45RAhigh/CD27high T cells were determined by flow cytometry on a PBMC aliquot from every donor.

Sequenced input: blood. This chain is built from TRBV5-5 and TRBJ2-6; TRBD2 matches 11 bases in the middle. This TCR was recovered from a woman aged 60 to 75 in good health. The CDR3 protein: CASSGGTSGISGANVLTF. DNA sequence: TGTGCCAGCAGCGGGGGGACTAGCGGAATCTCTGGGGCCAACGTCCTGACTTTC.